Below, 17 T cell receptor beta chains from the same sample are listed, as sequenced in a study of blood T cell repertoires in COVID-19. The protocol was immunoSEQ multiplex PCR, while the TCRdb copy is restricted to in-frame clones and leaves out a portion. The sample consists of roughly 260,000 clones, roughly 87% of them appearing once. Sequencing used peripheral blood. These receptors were obtained from a woman aged 50 to 60 who had recovered from COVID-19.

The genes are TRBV5-5 and TRBJ2-7, with 8 bases matching TRBD1. The CDR3 extends over 15 amino acids. Germline CDR1 and CDR2: SGHKS and YYEKEE (reference sequence). Germline trimming cut 1 base from V and 6 bases from J; bases unmatched to any gene: 9. The CDR3 is CASSLFTGQGGEQYF. The CDR3 nucleotides are TGTGCCAGCAGCTTGTTTACAGGACAGGGAGGCGAGCAGTACTTC.

V usage is TRBV7-3 and J usage is TRBJ1-1, with D hard to call. Germline V gene sequence: CDR1 SGHTA, CDR2 FQGTGA. Between the trimmed V and J ends, which lost 0 bases and 4 bases, there was a span of 9 bases. This CDR3 region has 14 residues. The DNA of the CDR3 is TGTGCCAGCAGCTTAACGAGTGTTGGCACTGAAGCTTTCTTT. Translation: CASSLTSVGTEAFF. The whole variable domain, remainder taken from reference TRBV7-3 and TRBJ1-1, is GAGVSQTPSNKVTEKGKYVELRCDPISGHTALYWYRQSLGQGPEFLIYFQGTGAADDSGLPNDRFFAVRPEGSVSTLKIQRTERGDSAVYLCASSLTSVGTEAFFGQGTRLTVV.

The gene calls are TRBV6-5 and TRBJ2-3; 11 positions agree with TRBD2. CDR3 length equals 15 residues. V trimming: 6 bases; J trimming: 6 bases; junction bases outside the gene matches: 8. Looked up from germline, CDR1 is MNHEY and CDR2 is SVGAGI. DNA for the CDR3: TGTGCCAGCAGGATTAGCGGGAGGGCCTGGGATACGCAGTATTTT. Its protein is CASRISGRAWDTQYF.

The chain carries TRBV6-2 or TRBV6-3 and TRBJ1-1; 8 bases line up with TRBD1. V was clipped by 6 bases and J by 8 bases; unmatched bases: 17. The CDR3 is 16 amino acids. Looked up from germline, CDR1 is MNHEY and CDR2 is SVGEGT. CDR3 nucleotide sequence: TGTGCCAGCAGCCCTTGGGAGGTCAGGGGGCGCTTGGAAGCTTTCTTT. This codes for CASSPWEVRGRLEAFF.

The rearrangement uses TRBV3-1 (or the pseudogene TRBV3-2) and TRBJ1-2, with 7 bases that match TRBD1. Germline assignment: CDR1 LGHDT and CDR2 YNNKEL (reference sequence). The CDR3 sequence is 16 residues long. Trimming cost V 0 bases and J 3 bases; bases outside gene matches: 7. The CDR3 DNA sequence: TGTGCCAGCAGCCAAGAGATCGACAGGGTCGACTATGGCTACACCTTC. This codes for CASSQEIDRVDYGYTF.

J is TRBJ1-2 and V is TRBV7-5. TRBV7-5 is tagged as a pseudogene. The CDR3 sequence is 17 residues long. CDR3: CARSLVSSEPENYGYTF. The CDR3 DNA is TGTGCCAGAAGCTTAGTGTCGTCGGAGCCGGAGAACTATGGCTACACCTTC.

Concerning this clone: A junction end diverges from the germline sequence, so it may reflect a read error. The chain is built from TRBV11-2 and TRBJ2-1, with D possibly TRBD1 on 6 matching bases. This CDR3 comprises 16 residues. Looked up from germline, CDR1 is SGHAT and CDR2 is FQNNGV. The CDR3 nucleotides are TGTGCCAGCAGCTTCAGAGAACAGGGCTCCAACAATGAGCAGTTCTTC. Encoded protein: CASSFREQGSNNEQFF.

This chain connects TRBV5-4 to TRBJ2-4, with D perhaps matching TRBD1 (6 bases). This CDR3 comprises 13 residues. In germline, CDR1 is SGHNT, CDR2 YYREEE (reference sequence). V lost 2 bases and J 7 bases, leaving 10 bases between the germline ends. Here the CDR3 reads CASSFRRGNIQYF. CDR3 DNA sequence: TGTGCCAGCAGCTTTCGCAGGGGTAACATTCAGTACTTC.

This sequence joins TRBV19 and TRBJ2-2; 8 bases match TRBD2. The CDR3 spans 15 residues. Germline V gives CDR1 LNHDA, CDR2 SQIVND (reference sequence). V shed 7 bases and J 1 base; nucleotides not matched to a gene: 5. CDR3: CASTPRGGNTGELFF. The CDR3, as DNA: TGTGCCAGTACCCCCCGGGGGGGGAACACCGGGGAGCTGTTTTTT.

This sequence joins TRBV19 and TRBJ2-7, with 9 bases aligning to TRBD2. This CDR3 comprises 14 residues. V lost 3 bases and J lost 3; bases outside the gene matches: 3. Germline CDR1 is LNHDA and CDR2 is SQIVND (reference sequence). The CDR3 loop reads CASSIGSGSYEQYF. CDR3 sequence (DNA): TGTGCCAGTAGTATCGGTAGCGGGAGCTACGAGCAGTACTTC.

The chain couples TRBV7-9 to TRBJ2-2; TRBD1 matches 8 bases. The CDR3 runs 14 residues. Germline CDR1 SEHNR, CDR2 FQNEAQ (reference sequence). With V trimmed by 6 bases and J by 1 base, 1 base remained unmatched. Here the CDR3 reads CASSGQGNTGELFF. The DNA for the CDR3 is TGTGCCAGCAGTGGACAGGGGAACACCGGGGAGCTGTTTTTT. Full variable domain (missing parts from reference TRBV7-9 and TRBJ2-2): DTGVSQNPRHKITKRGQNVTFRCDPISEHNRLYWYRQTLGQGPEFLTYFQNEAQLEKSRLLSDRFSAERPKGSFSTLEIQRTEQGDSAMYLCASSGQGNTGELFFGEGSRLTVL.

This chain uses TRBV6-5 with TRBJ2-7; TRBD1 agrees at 9 bases. The CDR3 runs to 15 residues. With V trimmed by 0 bases and J by 2 bases, 2 bases remained unmatched. Germline loops: CDR1 MNHEY, CDR2 SVGAGI. The CDR3 reads CASSYSTGGTYEQYF. DNA for the CDR3: TGTGCCAGCAGTTACTCGACAGGGGGGACCTACGAGCAGTACTTC.

The rearrangement joins TRBV12-5 to TRBJ2-1; 8 bases map to TRBD1. The CDR3 is 15 amino acids. The germline CDR1 and CDR2 sequences are LGHNT and FRNRAP. The V gene end was trimmed by 6 bases and the J gene end by 5 bases; junction bases not matched to a gene: 9. CDR3: CASGPDRGNDNEQFF. The CDR3 DNA follows: TGTGCTAGTGGGCCCGACAGGGGAAACGACAATGAGCAGTTCTTC.

This chain joins TRBV28 and TRBJ2-3, with TRBD2 matching over 12 bases. The germline gives CDR1 MDHEN, CDR2 SYDVKM. The V gene end was trimmed by 5 bases and the J gene end by 11 bases; junction bases not matched to a gene: 11. The CDR3 length is 15 residues. The CDR3 region has the DNA TGTGCCAGCAGTGGGACTAGCGGGCCCCGCGGGAAGCAGTATTTT. Amino acid sequence: CASSGTSGPRGKQYF.

This clone was observed once. V is TRBV18 and J is TRBJ1-2; perhaps TRBD1 as D (5 bases). The CDR3 is made up of 19 amino acids. V shed 1 base and J shed 4 bases, with 25 bases lying between them. Looked up from germline, CDR1 is KGHSH and CDR2 is LQKENI. DNA of the CDR3: TGTGCCAGCTCACCACTTTCTGGGCAGGTCTCAGGGATTGCCTATGGCTACACCTTC. Residues: CASSPLSGQVSGIAYGYTF.

This chain uses TRBV12-5 with TRBJ2-6; unclear D gene. The CDR3 contains 16 residues. Germline-derived CDR1 and CDR2 are LGHNT and FRNRAP. Trimming shortened V by 0 bases and J by 0 bases, and 6 bases separated the two germline ends. CDR3 bases: TGTGCTAGTGGTTTGGTACTATCCTCTGGGGCCAACGTCCTGACTTTC. Its translation is CASGLVLSSGANVLTF. The variable domain in full, with the rest retrieved from reference TRBV12-5 and TRBJ2-6, is DARVTQTPRHKVTEMGQEVTMRCQPILGHNTVFWYRQTMMQGLELLAYFRNRAPLDDSGMPKDRFSAEMPDATLATLKIQPSEPRDSAVYFCASGLVLSSGANVLTFGAGSRLTVL.

The sample holds one count of this clone. V usage is TRBV5-8 and J usage is TRBJ2-1, with 9 nucleotides matching TRBD1. V shed 4 bases and J 5 bases; nucleotides not matched to a gene: 7. There are 15 residues in the CDR3. Germline CDR1 and CDR2: SGHTS and YDEGEE. CDR3 loop: CASSIHGTGNNEQFF. CDR3 in DNA: TGTGCCAGCAGCATTCACGGGACAGGGAACAATGAGCAGTTCTTC.